This T cell receptor (beta chain) is from a study of blood T cells in healthy people across ages. It was with a sample-barcoded 5' primer and a J-beta primer mix that a second PCR of roughly 7 to 11 cycles was run. TCRdb ran MiXCR on the 5' RACE reads and lists one entry per CDR3 protein. The table has about 1 million distinct CDR3 sequences, more than 35% seen once. Points from the study as a whole: Lack of knowledge of donor CMV status possibly confounded expanded clonotype changes. Per million T cells, TCR beta diversity dropped roughly linearly as age increased.

Comment on this clonotype: Its antigen is still unknown.

A minimum of 5 micrograms of total RNA was extracted per sample. Germline V CDR1 and CDR2: DFQATT, SNEGSKA (reference sequence). Trimming pared 0 bases from V and 2 bases from J, leaving 7 bases between. This CDR3 is 13 amino acids long. V is TRBV20-1 and J is TRBJ1-2; D not certain. Sample: blood. The source of this sequence is a woman aged 60 to 75 in good health. The CDR3 loop is CSARDGQNYGYTF. CDR3 bases: TGCAGTGCTAGAGATGGGCAGAACTATGGCTACACCTTC.